This T cell receptor (beta chain) was observed in a study of T-cell memory formation after mild COVID-19. Findings and limits, study-wide: Those CD4+ clones that contracted were mainly in CM and EM (CD8+ ones in EMRA). While clones contracting from day 15 to 85 were balanced between CD4 and CD8, later expanders leaned CD4+.

Germline V gene lookup returns CDR1 SGHKS and CDR2 YYEKEE (reference sequence). The CDR3 length is 17 residues. With 4 bases clipped from V and 5 bases from J, the junction kept 10 bases outside the gene matches. After 5'RACE with constant-segment primers, TCR alpha and TCR beta cDNA libraries carrying sample barcodes and UMIs were obtained. TCRdb called the 5' RACE reads again in MiXCR, with one record for every CDR3 protein. This repertoire shows a few hundred thousand distinct CDR3 sequences, over 20% found once; its top ten account for about an eighth. Of note for this clonotype: Its specificity is unknown.

Sequencing was carried out using PBMCs or a T cell subset sorted from them (not recorded which). This TCR was recovered from an adult woman who had mild COVID-19 (a few samples of this study predate the infection). Cell type and time point are not known. The chain carries TRBV5-5 and TRBJ2-1; 12 nucleotides match TRBD2. Here the CDR3 reads CASSLRVTSGGHNEQFF. The CDR3 bases are TGTGCCAGCAGCCTAAGGGTGACTAGCGGGGGACACAATGAGCAGTTCTTC.